Below are 8 T cell receptor delta chains sequenced from a single sample in a study of gamma-delta T cells after stem cell transplantation (dated by TCRdb to 2016 to 2018). Receptor libraries were prepared by RT-PCR. For sequencing, an Illumina MiSeq was employed. With CATT, TCRdb called clones again from the public reads; duplicate DNA rows were later joined. This sample holds 450 to 700 delta-chain clones; around 15% were observed only once. Around 82% of the sample is taken by the ten largest. Sequenced sample: gamma-delta T cells. The origin of the receptors is a human donor. It is not recorded whose cells these are; they may come from a transplant donor.

With respect to this clone: A far larger clone is one base from this, pointing to a likely read error. At the DNA level, this CDR3 is encoded by other sequences in the same sample as well. The rearrangement uses TRDV2 and TRDJ1; 7 bases fit TRDD3. Germline-derived CDR1 and CDR2 are GEAIGNYY and EKD. CDR3 length: 15 residues. The ends lost 4 bases at V and 0 bases at J; junction bases unmatched: 7. In DNA form, the CDR3 reads TGTGCCTGTGATACGGTGGGGGACCACACCGATAAACTCATCTTT. The encoded protein is CACDTVGDHTDKLIF.

A note on this clone: A single base is all that separates this from a far larger clone, so a read error is likely. The sample contains more than one DNA sequence encoding this CDR3. The chain combines TRDV1 with TRDJ1, with 12 bases matching TRDD3. CDR3 length equals 19 residues. CDR1 is TSWWSYY and CDR2 is QGS in the germline V gene. The CDR3 is CALGEITGGYRFYTDKLIF. DNA of the CDR3: TGTGCTCTTGGGGAAATAACTGGGGGATACCGATTTTACACCGACAAACTCATCTTT.

The gene calls are TRDV2 and TRDJ1, with TRDD3 matching 9 bases. V was clipped by 0 bases and J by 0 bases; unmatched bases: 31. Germline CDR1 is GEAIGNYY and CDR2 is EKD. The CDR3 has 25 amino acids. CDR3 sequence reads: CACDTLVSGGSSPSQEANYTDKLIF. The CDR3 DNA reads as TGTGCCTGTGACACCCTGGTATCTGGGGGATCATCTCCCAGTCAGGAGGCTAATTACACCGATAAACTCATCTTT.

This clone was seen a handful of times. A far larger clone is one nucleotide away, so this likely arose from a read error. The sample has other DNA sequences that encode this CDR3 too. The chain is built from TRDV1 and TRDJ1, with 7 bases aligning to TRDD3. The V gene's germline CDR1 is TSWWSYY and CDR2 QGS. The CDR3 loop spans 18 amino acids. The trim removed 3 bases at V and 0 bases at J, leaving 13 bases unmatched. The CDR3 sequence: CALGELVPRGGYTDKLIF. The CDR3 coding sequence is TGTGCTCTTGGGGAGCTGGTCCCAAGGGGGGGATACACCGATAAACTCATCTTT.

The chain employs TRDV1 and TRDJ1, with TRDD3 matching over 10 bases. The CDR3 contains 16 residues. V shed 0 bases and J 11 bases; nucleotides not matched to a gene: 12. Germline values: CDR1 TSWWSYY, CDR2 QGS. CDR3 in DNA: TGTGCTCTTGGGGAACTTCCTACGGTTACTGGGGGATCGCTCATCTTT. As protein: CALGELPTVTGGSLIF.

By share of the sample, this clone is medium-sized (0.01 to 0.1%). It differs at one base from a far larger clone, so likely a read error. Other DNA variants within this sample encode the same CDR3. The gene calls are TRDV1 and TRDJ1; the D gene is possibly TRDD3 (10 bases). Looked up from germline, CDR1 is TSWWSYY and CDR2 is QGS. The CDR3 has 16 residues. The CDR3 loop reads CALGTLPTVTGGSLIF. CDR3 sequence (DNA): TGCGCTCTTGGTACCCTTCCTACGGTTACTGGGGGATCGCTCATCTTT.

By its share, this clone is large. This chain links TRAV29/DV5 with TRDJ1; TRDD2 might be the D (7 bases). V gave up 0 bases and J gave up 0 bases, with 24 bases separating them. Germline-derived CDR1 and CDR2 are NSMFDY and ISSIKDK. There are 19 residues in the CDR3. The CDR3 nucleotides read TGTGCAGCAAGCGTTCCTACTCCCAGGGGGACCCTCCACACCGATAAACTCATCTTT. Translating gives CAASVPTPRGTLHTDKLIF.

Within the sample, this clone is hyperexpanded. The same CDR3 is also encoded by other DNA sequences in this sample. This chain joins TRDV1 and TRDJ1; 12 bases align to TRDD3. CDR1 and CDR2 from the germline V gene are TSWWSYY and QGS. V was clipped by 0 bases and J by 0 bases; unmatched bases: 14. The CDR3 has 21 amino acids. The CDR3 loop reads CALGELPRPRLGDTYTDKLIF. The CDR3 nucleotides read TGTGCTCTTGGGGAACTTCCTAGGCCGCGGCTGGGGGATACGTACACCGATAAACTCATCTTT.